This record concerns one T cell receptor beta chain sequence. CDR1 is SGHDN and CDR2 is FVKESK in the germline V gene. Trimming removed 4 bases from V and 9 bases from J, with 13 bases in between. The CDR3 sequence is 13 residues long. These data are taken from a study of cytomegalovirus exposure and HLA in healthy donors. The study ran its PCR with 60 Vbeta and 13 Jbeta primers. TCRdb's copy holds only in-frame clones and misses some; the assay was immunoSEQ multiplex PCR. The repertoire includes approximately 110,000 clones, roughly 70% of them detected once, and about 11% sits in the top ten. The sequenced material came from PBMCs. The origin of this receptor is a man in his forties in good health and CMV-seropositive. The genes are TRBV14 and TRBJ2-1, with a possible D match to TRBD2 (5 bases). The CDR3, as DNA: TGTGCCAGCAGCCGGTCCGGGATAAGTGAGCAGTTCTTC. Its protein is CASSRSGISEQFF.